This TCR beta chain was obtained from a study of control samples from healthy donors and cancer patients (dated by TCRdb to the early 2020s). The library was prepared using the immunoSEQ multiplex PCR assay. Drawn from immuneACCESS, this table holds only the in-frame rearrangements with V and J called that TCRdb kept. Clones are partly lost; checked studies trace under half to an unresolved V gene and leave the rest unexplained. In all, the sample holds some 150,000 clones, and about 90% of those were seen once. 6% to 9% of the sample goes to the ten largest clones. From cysteine to phenylalanine, the CDR3 is 16 amino acids long. Only the CDR3 DNA is retained, 48 bases long and in frame from the first base. Comment on this clone: Its antigen specificity is not known. No much larger clonotype is one base removed from it; base qualities were not supplied.

Sequencing used blood. The TCR sequence derives from a man younger than 35 in good health. The sequence joins TRBV21-1 to TRBJ1-1. TRBV21-1 has pseudogene status. CDR3 protein: CASSRSDPVGNTEAFF. The DNA is as follows: TGTGCCAGCAGCAGATCAGACCCCGTGGGGAACACTGAAGCTTTCTTT.